These 30 T cell receptor beta chains came from one sample sequenced in a study of neoadjuvant anti-PD-1 for oral cavity cancer. Profiled with immunoSEQ multiplex PCR; TCRdb holds only in-frame clones, not every one. The sample has approximately 14,000 clones, roughly 67% seen once. The sample here was PBMCs, taken before nivolumab (anti-PD-1) treatment. The receptors here all came from a person aged 40 to 85 with oral cavity squamous cell carcinoma.

This chain links TRBV9 with TRBJ2-7, with a tentative D call TRBD2 (5 bases). Germline V gene sequence: CDR1 SGDLS, CDR2 YYNGEE. The germline V and J ends were trimmed by 0 bases and 6 bases, with 13 bases remaining between them. The CDR3 is 14 amino acids. In nucleotides, the CDR3 is TGTGCCAGCAGCGTAGGTGGGAGTCAACGCGAGCAGTACTTC. It yields the protein CASSVGGSQREQYF.

V and J are TRBV6-1 and TRBJ2-5; D may be TRBD2 (6 bases). V lost 4 bases and J lost 2, with 8 bases in between. The CDR3 is 13 amino acids. CDR1 MNHNS and CDR2 SASEGT come from the germline V gene. The chain's CDR3 is CASSVSGQETQYF. In nucleotides, the CDR3 is TGTGCCAGCAGTGTTAGCGGACAAGAGACCCAGTACTTC.

The CDR3 DNA is TGTGCCAGCAGCCCCGGGACATACGACTCACCCCTCCACTTT. This gives the protein CASSPGTYDSPLHF. The genes are TRBV5-6 and TRBJ1-6; D is perhaps TRBD1 (6 bases). V lost 4 bases, J lost 10 bases, and 15 bases lay in between. Germline V gene sequence: CDR1 SGHDT, CDR2 YYEEEE. This CDR3 is 14 amino acids long.

The chain has TRBV29-1 and TRBJ2-1; D is undetermined. V was pared by 0 bases and J by 12 bases, with 9 bases between. This CDR3 comprises 11 residues. Germline V lookup: CDR1 SQVTM, CDR2 ANQGSEA. The CDR3 coding sequence is TGCAGCGTTGAAGATCTGGTAGTGCAGTTCTTC. It is translated as CSVEDLVVQFF.

The rearrangement uses TRBV6-5 and TRBJ1-6; D unclear. This CDR3 spans 13 amino acids. The germline CDR1 and CDR2 sequences are MNHEY and SVGAGI. The V end lost 5 bases, the J end lost 9 bases, and 11 bases lay between the germline ends. CDR3 sequence: CASSADGPSPLHF. The CDR3, as DNA: TGTGCCAGCAGTGCCGACGGGCCTTCACCCCTCCACTTT.

The rearrangement joins TRBV27 to TRBJ2-1, with 7 nucleotides matching TRBD2. The CDR3 is made up of 16 amino acids. V shed 4 bases and J 3 bases; nucleotides not matched to a gene: 9. Germline V gene lookup returns CDR1 MNHEY and CDR2 SMNVEV (reference sequence). The CDR3 loop is CASSSTLAEFYNEQFF. The CDR3 DNA sequence: TGTGCCAGCAGTTCGACCCTAGCGGAGTTCTACAATGAGCAGTTCTTC.

The chain combines TRBV2 with TRBJ1-1; tentatively, D is TRBD1 (5 bases). Per the germline V gene, CDR1 is SNHLY and CDR2 is FYNNEI. Between the trimmed V and J ends, which lost 5 bases and 1 base, there was a span of 14 bases. This CDR3 is 15 amino acids long. The CDR3 DNA follows: TGTGCCAGCAGTTTCCGGGGACGTTCGAACACTGAAGCTTTCTTT. It is translated as CASSFRGRSNTEAFF.

The chain couples TRBV29-1 to TRBJ2-7, with a tentative D call TRBD2 (6 bases). Germline V gives CDR1 SQVTM, CDR2 ANQGSEA. CDR3 length: 12 residues. V lost 7 bases and J 1 base, leaving 11 bases between the germline ends. The CDR3 DNA follows: TGCAGCGCCCGGGACTCATCCTACGAGCAGTACTTC. Translating it yields CSARDSSYEQYF.

V gene TRBV7-8 combines with J gene TRBJ1-1; TRBD1 might be the D (6 bases). This CDR3 spans 14 amino acids. Trimming took off 1 base at V and 7 bases at J, with 13 bases between the two ends. The germline CDR1 and CDR2 sequences are SGHVS and FQNEAQ. The DNA of the CDR3 is TGTGCCAGCAGCTTAGTTCAGGGGCGAGTTGAAGCTTTCTTT. The encoded protein is CASSLVQGRVEAFF. Full variable domain (rest looked up from reference TRBV7-8 and TRBJ1-1): GAGVSQSPRYKVAKRGQDVALRCDPISGHVSLFWYQQALGQGPEFLTYFQNEAQLDKSGLPSDRFFAERPEGSVSTLKIQRTQQEDSAVYLCASSLVQGRVEAFFGQGTRLTVV.

The V call is TRBV10-3, the J call TRBJ1-2, with D perhaps matching TRBD1 (6 bases). With 6 bases removed from V and 5 bases from J, the gap between germline ends came to 13 bases. CDR1 is ENHRY, CDR2 SYGVKD, per germline. This CDR3 is 13 amino acids long. The CDR3 DNA is TGTGCCATCAGGGGGAAGGGACATTATGGCTACACCTTC. Residues: CAIRGKGHYGYTF.

A single count supports this clone. The V gene is TRBV5-5, the J gene TRBJ2-2; D remains unclear. From germline, CDR1 is SGHKS and CDR2 YYEKEE (reference sequence). V shed 1 base and J shed 3 bases, with 13 bases lying between them. The CDR3 extends over 16 amino acids. CDR3 sequence reads: CASSLKPGVDTGELFF. In DNA form, the CDR3 reads TGTGCCAGCAGCTTGAAACCTGGGGTGGACACCGGGGAGCTGTTTTTT.

The rearrangement joins TRBV27 to TRBJ2-1; 9 nucleotides match TRBD2. The CDR3 loop spans 15 amino acids. The ends lost 3 bases at V and 7 bases at J; junction bases unmatched: 7. The germline V gene has CDR1 MNHEY and CDR2 SMNVEV (reference sequence). In DNA, the CDR3 is TGTGCCAGCAGTTTCTTAGCGGGAGCCAGTAATGAGCAGTTCTTC. This gives the protein CASSFLAGASNEQFF.

The V gene is TRBV5-6, the J gene TRBJ1-3; D may be TRBD1 (5 bases). This CDR3 has 16 amino acids. The V end was cut by 3 bases, the J end by 6 bases, with 19 bases between. Germline-derived CDR1 and CDR2 are SGHDT and YYEEEE. The CDR3 protein is CASSSPSGAGENTIYF. The CDR3 bases are TGTGCCAGCAGCTCCCCAAGCGGGGCTGGCGAAAACACCATATATTTT. Variable domain in full (rest from reference TRBV5-6 and TRBJ1-3): DAGVTQSPTHLIKTRGQQVTLRCSPKSGHDTVSWYQQALGQGPQFIFQYYEEEERQRGNFPDRFSGHQFPNYSSELNVNALLLGDSALYLCASSSPSGAGENTIYFGEGSWLTVV.

This clone was counted only a few times. The V call is TRBV10-2, the J call TRBJ1-6; 8 positions agree with TRBD1. The CDR3 runs to 14 residues. Trimming took 7 bases from V and 7 from J; bases not matched to a gene: 6. The germline V gene encodes CDR1 WSHSY and CDR2 SAAADI. CDR3 sequence reads: CASTPRTGNSPLHF. CDR3 coding DNA: TGCGCCAGCACTCCGAGGACAGGGAATTCACCCCTCCACTTT.

This clone was observed a few times. The chain has TRBV5-1 and TRBJ1-2, with D unclear. V was shortened by 2 bases and J by 4 bases, with 12 bases between the two germline ends. Germline V gene lookup returns CDR1 SGHRS and CDR2 YFSETQ. The CDR3 runs 14 residues. The chain's CDR3 is CASSFGVSGYGYTF. DNA for the CDR3: TGCGCCAGCAGCTTCGGGGTGAGTGGCTATGGCTACACCTTC.

This clone was seen more than once but under ten times. The chain carries TRBV5-6 and TRBJ2-2; the D is unclear. From germline, CDR1 is SGHDT and CDR2 YYEEEE. The CDR3 totals 15 residues. Trimming removed 1 base at V and 5 bases at J, with 12 bases between. The CDR3 reads CASSLWQARTGELFF. DNA for the CDR3: TGTGCCAGCAGCTTGTGGCAGGCGAGGACCGGGGAGCTGTTTTTT. Complete variable domain (other parts from reference TRBV5-6 and TRBJ2-2): DAGVTQSPTHLIKTRGQQVTLRCSPKSGHDTVSWYQQALGQGPQFIFQYYEEEERQRGNFPDRFSGHQFPNYSSELNVNALLLGDSALYLCASSLWQARTGELFFGEGSRLTVL.

J is TRBJ1-6 and V is TRBV11-2, with 8 bases fitting TRBD1. The germline V gene encodes CDR1 SGHAT and CDR2 FQNNGV. The V and J ends lost 5 bases and 5 bases, in that order; junction bases with no gene match: 8. CDR3 length: 16 amino acids. CDR3: CASSPGQARDNSPLHF. DNA of the CDR3: TGTGCCAGCAGCCCGGGACAGGCCCGAGATAATTCACCCCTCCACTTT.

The V and J genes are TRBV27 and TRBJ2-2; no clear D. CDR3 length: 12 amino acids. V lost 8 bases, J lost 6 bases, and 10 bases lay in between. In germline, CDR1 is MNHEY, CDR2 SMNVEV (reference sequence). The CDR3 coding sequence is TGTGCCAGCCGATCGTATGCCGGGGAGCTGTTTTTT. Encoded protein: CASRSYAGELFF.

V is TRBV9 and J is TRBJ1-5, with 9 bases that match TRBD1. V was pared by 2 bases and J by 5 bases, with 5 bases of the junction left unmatched. This CDR3 spans 15 amino acids. CDR1 and CDR2 (germline): SGDLS, YYNGEE. Written as DNA, the CDR3 is TGTGCCAGCAGCGTGGGACAGGGAGTTTATCAGCCCCAGCATTTT. Its translation: CASSVGQGVYQPQHF. Full variable domain (missing parts from reference TRBV9 and TRBJ1-5): DSGVTQTPKHLITATGQRVTLRCSPRSGDLSVYWYQQSLDQGLQFLIQYYNGEERAKGNILERFSAQQFPDLHSELNLSSLELGDSALYFCASSVGQGVYQPQHFGDGTRLSIL.

The chain couples TRBV11-2 to TRBJ2-3; the match to TRBD2 covers 13 bases. The CDR3 is made up of 16 amino acids. From germline, CDR1 is SGHAT and CDR2 FQNNGV. Losses at the gene ends were 1 base for V and 6 bases for J; bases not matched to a gene: 4. The CDR3 DNA reads TGTGCCAGCAGCTTAGGACTAGCGGGAGGACACGATACGCAGTATTTT. Encoded protein: CASSLGLAGGHDTQYF.

The genes are TRBV10-1 and TRBJ1-2; D gene unclear. The V gene's germline CDR1 is WNHNN and CDR2 SYGVQD (reference sequence). The germline V and J ends were trimmed by 4 bases and 8 bases, with 14 bases remaining between them. The length of the CDR3 is 13 residues. The CDR3 DNA sequence: TGCGCCAGCAGTGTAGACCTCTCTAGGGGCTACACCTTC. It yields the protein CASSVDLSRGYTF.

DNA for the CDR3: TGCAGCGTTGAAGAATTTACGGGGGACAGGGGATCCTACGAGCAGTACTTC. Its translation: CSVEEFTGDRGSYEQYF. The chain carries TRBV29-1 and TRBJ2-7; 10 bases align to TRBD1. The CDR3 extends over 17 amino acids. CDR1 SQVTM and CDR2 ANQGSEA come from the germline V gene. The V and J ends lost 0 bases and 1 base, in that order; junction bases with no gene match: 9.

V and J are TRBV20-1 and TRBJ1-2, with unresolved D. Trimming took off 5 bases at V and 4 bases at J, with 8 bases between the two ends. Germline V gene data show CDR1 as DFQATT and CDR2 as SNEGSKA (reference sequence). This CDR3 contains 11 residues. CDR3 DNA sequence: TGCAGTGCTCCGATATCCTATGGCTACACCTTC. Its translation: CSAPISYGYTF.

The V and J genes are TRBV4-1 and TRBJ2-2; no definite D call. Deletions cut 5 bases from V and 1 base from J, with 14 bases between. The CDR3 has 16 residues. The germline V gene encodes CDR1 MGHRA and CDR2 YSYEKL. CDR3: CASSFRRSQNTGELFF. The CDR3 DNA follows: TGCGCCAGCAGCTTCCGGCGGTCACAGAACACCGGGGAGCTGTTTTTT.

The chain employs TRBV5-4 and TRBJ1-1; D may be TRBD1 (5 bases). Germline values: CDR1 SGHNT, CDR2 YYREEE (reference sequence). The CDR3 extends over 15 amino acids. The ends were cut back, 1 base at V and 1 base at J, with 11 bases in the middle. The DNA for the CDR3 is TGTGCCAGCAGCTTGATGGGGCAGCCGAACACTGAAGCTTTCTTT. Encoded protein: CASSLMGQPNTEAFF.

This clone appeared once. CDR3 DNA sequence: TGTGCCAGTAGTATCGAAGTCGCATATACGCAGTATTTT. Protein sequence: CASSIEVAYTQYF. This chain uses TRBV19 with TRBJ2-3; no clear D gene. CDR1 and CDR2 from the germline V gene are LNHDA and SQIVND (reference sequence). V lost 3 bases and J 7 bases, leaving 11 bases between the germline ends. The length of the CDR3 is 13 residues.

This clone was observed once. The CDR3 sequence: CASSNRGTDTQYF. The CDR3 DNA follows: TGCGCCAGCAGCAACAGGGGCACAGATACGCAGTATTTT. The chain employs TRBV5-1 and TRBJ2-3; tentative D call: TRBD1 (6 bases). This CDR3 is built from 13 residues. Germline CDR1 reads SGHRS; CDR2 reads YFSETQ. V lost 4 bases and J 1 base, leaving 7 bases between the germline ends.

CDR3 region: CSVDRGVTEAFF. The DNA of the CDR3 is TGCAGCGTGGACAGGGGTGTTACTGAAGCTTTCTTT. The chain joins TRBV29-1 to TRBJ1-1; 9 bases map to TRBD1. The V and J ends lost 6 bases and 5 bases, in that order; junction bases with no gene match: 4. The CDR3 has 12 amino acids. Germline CDR1 and CDR2: SQVTM and ANQGSEA.

This chain uses TRBV13 with TRBJ1-6, with unresolved D. Germline V lookup: CDR1 PRHDT, CDR2 FYEKMQ (reference sequence). This CDR3 is built from 13 residues. Between the trimmed V and J ends, which lost 2 bases and 7 bases, there was a span of 6 bases. The CDR3 DNA is TGTGCCAGCAGCTTAAAGGGAAATTCACCCCTCCACTTT. Protein product: CASSLKGNSPLHF.

This clone was seen a single time. This chain joins TRBV25-1 and TRBJ2-5; D possibly corresponds to TRBD1 (5 bases). Trimming took off 1 base at V and 5 bases at J, with 17 bases between the two ends. The germline CDR1 and CDR2 sequences are MGHDK and SYGVNS. This CDR3 is 16 amino acids long. CDR3 amino acids: CASSELGRQLDETQYF. DNA for the CDR3: TGTGCCAGCAGTGAATTGGGTAGACAGCTCGACGAGACCCAGTACTTC.